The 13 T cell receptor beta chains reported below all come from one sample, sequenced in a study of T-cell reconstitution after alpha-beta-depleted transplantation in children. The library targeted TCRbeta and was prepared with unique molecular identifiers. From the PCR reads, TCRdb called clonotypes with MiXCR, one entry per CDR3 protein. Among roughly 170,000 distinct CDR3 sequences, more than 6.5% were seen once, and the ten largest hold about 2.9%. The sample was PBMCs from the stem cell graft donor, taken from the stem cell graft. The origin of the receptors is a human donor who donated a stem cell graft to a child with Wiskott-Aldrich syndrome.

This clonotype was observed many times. DNA of the CDR3: TGTGCCAGCAGCCGGACAGAGAACTATGGCTACACCTTC. This encodes CASSRTENYGYTF. This chain connects TRBV6-4 to TRBJ1-2, with D possibly TRBD1 on 6 matching bases. Trimming took off 6 bases at V and 2 bases at J, with 10 bases between the two ends. The CDR3 contains 13 residues. The germline gives CDR1 MRHNA, CDR2 SNTAGT.

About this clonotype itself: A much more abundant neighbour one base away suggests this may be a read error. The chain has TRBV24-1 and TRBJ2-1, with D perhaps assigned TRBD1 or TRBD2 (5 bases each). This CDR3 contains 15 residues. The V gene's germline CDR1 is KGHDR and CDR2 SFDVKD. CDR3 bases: TGTGCCACCGGTGATTTTGGGGACGGAGACAATGAGCAGTTCTTC. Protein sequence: CATGDFGDGDNEQFF.

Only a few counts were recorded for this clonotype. The DNA of the CDR3 is TGTGCCAGCAGCTTAGCCTGGGCTAACTATGGCTACACCTTC. As protein: CASSLAWANYGYTF. This chain connects TRBV7-9 to TRBJ1-2; D is unresolved. The germline gives CDR1 SEHNR, CDR2 FQNEAQ (reference sequence). There are 14 residues in the CDR3. Trimming took 0 bases from V and 0 from J, leaving 5 bases between them.

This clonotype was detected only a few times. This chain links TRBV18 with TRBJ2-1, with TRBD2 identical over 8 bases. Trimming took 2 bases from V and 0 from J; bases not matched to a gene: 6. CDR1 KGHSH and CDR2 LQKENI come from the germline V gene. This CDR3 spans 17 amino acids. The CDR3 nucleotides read TGTGCCAGCTCACCATCCAGCGGGGGTTACTCCTACAATGAGCAGTTCTTC. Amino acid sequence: CASSPSSGGYSYNEQFF.

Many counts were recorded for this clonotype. This CDR3 is CSARKKGAYNEQFF. DNA for the CDR3: TGCAGTGCTAGAAAAAAGGGGGCCTACAATGAGCAGTTCTTC. The J gene is TRBJ2-1, the V gene TRBV20-1; possibly TRBD1 for D (6 bases). CDR1 and CDR2 from the germline V gene are DFQATT and SNEGSKA (reference sequence). The CDR3 is made up of 14 amino acids. V shed 2 bases and J shed 2 bases, with 10 bases lying between them.

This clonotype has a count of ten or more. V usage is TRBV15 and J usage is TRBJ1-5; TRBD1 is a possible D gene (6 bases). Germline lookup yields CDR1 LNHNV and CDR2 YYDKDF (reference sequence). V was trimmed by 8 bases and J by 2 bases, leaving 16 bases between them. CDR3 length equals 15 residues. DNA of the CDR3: TGTGCCACCGGACTAAACAGGGTTGGCAATCAGCCCCAGCATTTT. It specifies CATGLNRVGNQPQHF. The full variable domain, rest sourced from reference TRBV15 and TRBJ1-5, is DAMVIQNPRYQVTQFGKPVTLSCSQTLNHNVMYWYQQKSSQAPKLLFHYYDKDFNNEADTPDNFQSRRPNTSFCFLDIRSPGLGDTAMYLCATGLNRVGNQPQHFGDGTRLSIL.

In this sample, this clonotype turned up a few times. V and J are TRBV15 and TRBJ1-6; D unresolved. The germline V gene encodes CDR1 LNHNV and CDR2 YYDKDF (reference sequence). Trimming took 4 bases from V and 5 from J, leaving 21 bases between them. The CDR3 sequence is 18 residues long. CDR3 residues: CATSTGWVADSHNSPLHF. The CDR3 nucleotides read TGTGCCACCAGCACAGGTTGGGTAGCCGATTCCCATAATTCACCCCTCCACTTT.

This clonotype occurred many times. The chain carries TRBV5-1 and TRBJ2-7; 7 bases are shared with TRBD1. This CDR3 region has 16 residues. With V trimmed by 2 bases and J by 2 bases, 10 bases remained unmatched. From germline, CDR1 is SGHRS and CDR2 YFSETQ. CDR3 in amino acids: CASSLYRGTPTYEQYF. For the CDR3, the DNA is TGCGCCAGCAGCTTATACAGGGGTACTCCTACCTACGAGCAGTACTTC.

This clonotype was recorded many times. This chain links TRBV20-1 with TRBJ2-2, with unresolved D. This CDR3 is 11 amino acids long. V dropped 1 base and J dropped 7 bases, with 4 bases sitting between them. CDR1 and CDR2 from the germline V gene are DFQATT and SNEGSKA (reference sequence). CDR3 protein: CSARGGGELFF. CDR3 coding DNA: TGCAGTGCTAGAGGCGGCGGGGAGCTGTTTTTT.

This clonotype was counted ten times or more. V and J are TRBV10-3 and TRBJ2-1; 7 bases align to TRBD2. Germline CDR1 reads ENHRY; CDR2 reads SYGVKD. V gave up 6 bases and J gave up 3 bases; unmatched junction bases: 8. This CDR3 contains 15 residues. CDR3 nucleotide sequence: TGTGCCATCAGCCCCGGCGGGAGCAACTACAATGAGCAGTTCTTC. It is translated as CAISPGGSNYNEQFF.

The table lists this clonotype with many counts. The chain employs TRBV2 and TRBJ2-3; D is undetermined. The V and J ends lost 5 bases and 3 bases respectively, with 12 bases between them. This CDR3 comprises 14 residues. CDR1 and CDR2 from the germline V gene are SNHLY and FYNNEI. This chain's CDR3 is CASSPVRVTDTQYF. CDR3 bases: TGTGCCAGCAGTCCGGTTCGTGTTACAGATACGCAGTATTTT.

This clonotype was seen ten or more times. Written as DNA, the CDR3 is TGTGCCAGCAGTGACAACAGGGGAGGAGAGACCCAGTACTTC. Its translation is CASSDNRGGETQYF. The chain couples TRBV12-3 or TRBV12-4 to TRBJ2-5, with D tentatively TRBD1 (7 bases). Deletions cut 5 bases from V and 4 bases from J, with 14 bases between. This CDR3 is 14 amino acids long.

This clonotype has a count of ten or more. The CDR3 reads CASSQDLRTGVAKNIQYF. The CDR3 region has the DNA TGCGCCAGCAGCCAAGATCTTAGAACGGGAGTAGCCAAAAACATTCAGTACTTC. The J gene is TRBJ2-4, the V gene TRBV4-3; possibly TRBD2 for D (6 bases). Trimming took 0 bases from V and 0 from J, leaving 15 bases between them. CDR1 is LGHNA, CDR2 YSLEER, per germline. The CDR3 covers 18 residues.